This T cell receptor beta chain was obtained from a study of immune characterization of retroperitoneal liposarcoma. Trimming cost V 3 bases and J 10 bases, with 18 bases left between them. This CDR3 comprises 14 residues. TCRdb reprocessed the PCR reads via MiXCR and lists one record per CDR3 protein. The sample carries about 9,600 distinct CDR3 sequences, around 30% recorded once. The sequencing sample was made of tumor tissue. The chain uses TRBV12-3 or TRBV12-4 and TRBJ1-1; D call uncertain. This TCR was recovered from a male donor with retroperitoneal liposarcoma. The CDR3 sequence is CASSFGRPWVGAFF. CDR3 in DNA: TGTGCCAGCAGTTTCGGCCGACCCTGGGTTGGAGCTTTCTTT.